Described below is a single T cell receptor beta chain sequence and its context. Antigen: not known. Clones were sequenced by immunoSEQ multiplex PCR, and TCRdb holds only the in-frame ones, with some missing. The table lists about 58,000 clones, roughly nine tenths of them singletons, with about 0.8% in the top ten. The entry originates in a study of OX40 agonist ivuxolimab in advanced cancers. Per germline, CDR1 SGHRS and CDR2 YFSETQ. The CDR3 consists of 16 residues. V shed 1 base and J shed 4 bases, with 18 bases lying between them. General study results and limits: Clonal expansion from baseline to week 6 occurred in both CD4+ and CD8+ T cells.

The receptor was isolated from an adult with an advanced solid tumor such as melanoma, head and neck, liver or kidney cancer. Sample: CD4+ or CD8+ T cells sorted from blood, taken in a trial of the OX40 agonist ivuxolimab. The J gene is TRBJ2-7, the V gene TRBV5-1, with D possibly being TRBD1 or TRBD2 (5 bases each). Here the CDR3 reads CASSLKPGTESYEQYF. The CDR3 bases are TGCGCCAGCAGCTTGAAGCCCGGGACCGAGTCTTACGAGCAGTACTTC.